Listed below are T cell receptor beta chains from one sample, sequenced in a study of shared T cell receptors in the human thymus. Here immunoSEQ multiplex PCR was the method, and the copy in TCRdb shows in-frame clones only, minus some. The table records 640,000 or so clones, around 87% of them present only once. These data are also associated with another study on human thymus T cells.

Source material: thymocytes. The receptors stem from a boy in the first two years of life with a congenital heart defect. Both conserved end residues are part of each CDR3. D genes are given only for firm matches. Size tells how often a clone was seen (once, few, many) or the class of an expanded clone, and some rows leave it out.

NA	TRBV10-1	NA	TRBJ1-4	CASSRQGNEKLFF	TGCGCCAGCAGTCGGCAGGGGAATGAAAAACTGTTTTTT
few	TRBV4-3	NA	TRBJ1-3	CASSQVSRAGNTIYF	TGCGCCAGCAGCCAAGTCAGCAGGGCTGGAAACACCATATATTTT
NA	TRBV5-4	NA	TRBJ1-2	CASRFWGQNYGYTF	TGTGCCAGCAGGTTCTGGGGGCAAAACTATGGCTACACCTTC
NA	TRBV27	NA	TRBJ1-2	CASRGRSLNYGYTF	TGTGCCAGCAGAGGGAGATCTCTTAACTATGGCTACACCTTC
NA	TRBV7-6	TRBD2	TRBJ2-3	CASSYSRAGGPRVHTQYF	TGTGCCAGCAGCTACAGCCGAGCGGGGGGGCCAAGGGTTCATACGCAGTATTTT
once	TRBV4-1	TRBD2	TRBJ2-1	CASSDGTSPVNEQFF	TGCGCCAGCAGCGATGGGACTAGCCCCGTCAATGAGCAGTTCTTC
NA	TRBV4-3	TRBD1	TRBJ1-6	CASSQDQYRGISPLHF	TGCGCCAGCAGCCAAGATCAATACAGGGGGATTTCACCCCTCCACTTT
once	TRBV5-1	TRBD2	TRBJ2-2	CASSLRPGLAGGGTGELFF	TGCGCCAGCAGCCTCCGACCGGGACTAGCGGGAGGCGGGACCGGGGAGCTGTTTTTT
NA	TRBV11-3	NA	TRBJ2-5	CASSLGAGEETQYF	TGTGCCAGCAGCTTGGGGGCGGGGGAAGAGACCCAGTACTTC
NA	TRBV7-9	NA	TRBJ1-4	CASVGGEKLFF	TGTGCCAGCGTCGGCGGGGAAAAACTGTTTTTT